The 8 T cell receptor beta chains below all came from one sample that was sequenced in a study of T cells in Graves' hyperthyroidism and ophthalmopathy. The investigators amplified TCR beta CDR3 regions from RNA transcripts. HTBI primers were the set used in a first-round RT-PCR of the TCR CDR3. TCRdb re-derived calls from the multiplex PCR reads in MiXCR, one entry per CDR3 protein. The sample holds 600,000 to 700,000 distinct CDR3 sequences; roughly 15% are singletons and the top ten take around 4.1%. Sequenced material: blood. These receptors came from a woman in her 40s with Graves' ophthalmopathy.

This clonotype showed up many times. This chain joins TRBV6-5 and TRBJ2-6; no firm D call. The germline V gene has CDR1 MNHEY and CDR2 SVGAGI. The CDR3 has 16 residues. V was clipped by 2 bases and J by 2 bases, with 10 bases between them. This CDR3 reads CASSYNARAGANVLTF. CDR3 nucleotide sequence: TGTGCCAGCAGTTACAATGCACGGGCTGGGGCCAACGTCCTGACTTTC.

This clonotype was detected many times. V gene TRBV27 combines with J gene TRBJ1-5, with D possibly TRBD1 on 5 matching bases. The CDR3 contains 14 residues. Trimming shortened V by 2 bases and J by 7 bases, and 12 bases separated the two germline ends. Germline V gene data show CDR1 as MNHEY and CDR2 as SMNVEV (reference sequence). Here the CDR3 reads CASSLGGRRQPQHF. CDR3 bases: TGTGCCAGCAGTTTAGGGGGACGACGGCAGCCCCAGCATTTT.

This clonotype was counted many times. The V gene is TRBV28, the J gene TRBJ2-7; 10 nucleotides agree with TRBD1. V dropped 7 bases and J dropped 2; count of bases not matched to a gene: 5. Germline loops: CDR1 MDHEN, CDR2 SYDVKM. The CDR3 totals 14 residues. CDR3 protein: CASTWGQGTYEQYF. The DNA for the CDR3 is TGTGCCAGCACCTGGGGACAGGGGACCTACGAGCAGTACTTC.

This clonotype appeared many times. This chain joins TRBV27 and TRBJ2-7; 9 positions match TRBD2. Unmatched junction bases numbered 6, after V lost 0 bases and J lost 3 bases. CDR3 length equals 16 residues. Germline CDR1 reads MNHEY; CDR2 reads SMNVEV (reference sequence). The CDR3 bases are TGTGCCAGCAGTTTATCGCGGGGGACTAGCATCTACGAGCAGTACTTC. Translation gives CASSLSRGTSIYEQYF.

Many counts were recorded for this clonotype. The chain links TRBV6-5 to TRBJ1-5; no firm D call. Germline V gene lookup returns CDR1 MNHEY and CDR2 SVGAGI. Trimming left V 2 bases short and J 5 bases short, with 7 bases between. The CDR3 sequence is 13 residues long. DNA of the CDR3: TGTGCCAGCAGTTACCTTGGGGATCAGCCCCAGCATTTT. Translated, it gives CASSYLGDQPQHF.

This clonotype was counted ten times or more. The V and J genes are TRBV12-3 or TRBV12-4 and TRBJ1-3; D might be TRBD1 (5 bases). Trimming pared 7 bases from V and 0 bases from J, leaving 13 bases between. The CDR3 covers 15 residues. The DNA for the CDR3 is TGTGCCAGCACCTCCGGGCAGGGCTCTGGAAACACCATATATTTT. As protein: CASTSGQGSGNTIYF.

In this sample, this clonotype turned up a few times. This chain links TRBV24-1 with TRBJ2-7; D is uncertain. Trimming cost V 3 bases and J 2 bases, with 4 bases left between them. Germline CDR1 reads KGHDR; CDR2 reads SFDVKD. The CDR3 contains 12 residues. The CDR3 protein is CATSDSAYEQYF. DNA of the CDR3: TGTGCCACCAGTGATAGTGCCTACGAGCAGTACTTC.

This clonotype was counted ten times or more. This chain uses TRBV7-9 with TRBJ2-7; the D call may be TRBD1 or TRBD2 (5 bases each). V dropped 5 bases and J dropped 6 bases, with 11 bases sitting between them. The CDR3 is made up of 12 amino acids. The germline V gene encodes CDR1 SEHNR and CDR2 FQNEAQ (reference sequence). The CDR3 loop reads CASSTPGAEQYF. In nucleotides, the CDR3 is TGTGCCAGCAGCACCCCCGGGGCCGAGCAGTACTTC.